A selection of T cell receptor beta chains follows, all from one sample in a study of T cell changes during pregnancy in multiple sclerosis. Profiled with immunoSEQ multiplex PCR; TCRdb holds only in-frame clones, not every one. The sample has tens of thousands of clones; roughly 92% are singletons. The sample in question was peripheral blood, obtained after pregnancy. The source of these receptors is a female donor in good health, enrolled as a control in a pregnancy study. CDR3s include the opening cysteine and the closing phenylalanine or tryptophan. A D gene is named only where the DNA matches it firmly. Size is omitted from some rows. Given values are once, few, many or a class for expanded clones.

TRBV6-1	TRBD2	-	TRBJ2-5	TGTGCCAGCAGTGAACTAGCGGGAGGGCCAGAGACCCAGTACTTC	CASSELAGGPETQYF
TRBV2	-	-	TRBJ1-6	TGTGCCAGCGGGTCCGGGGGACATAATTCACCCCTCCACTTT	CASGSGGHNSPLHF
TRBV6-1	-	-	TRBJ2-1	TGTGCCAGCAGTGAAGGGACAGTTTACAATGAGCAGTTCTTC	CASSEGTVYNEQFF
TRBV27	-	once	TRBJ2-7	TGTGCCAGCAGTCGTGGAGGGGTGATCCACGAGCAGTACTTC	CASSRGGVIHEQYF
TRBV5-4	TRBD1	-	TRBJ2-7	TGTGCCAGCAGTTCCGGGACAGGGTACGAGCAGTACTTC	CASSSGTGYEQYF
TRBV7-2	-	-	TRBJ2-7	TGTGCCAGCAGCTTAGATACTTGGGAGACCTACGAGCAGTACTTC	CASSLDTWETYEQYF
TRBV9	-	-	TRBJ2-3	TGTGCCAGCAGCGTAGAAAACGGGAGAAGCGCAGATACGCAGTATTTT	CASSVENGRSADTQYF
TRBV18	TRBD1	-	TRBJ2-2	TGTGCCAGCTCACCACCTGGACAGGGGACCGGGGAGCTGTTTTTT	CASSPPGQGTGELFF
TRBV5-5	TRBD1	-	TRBJ2-7	TGTGCCAGCAGCTGGACAGGGGACGAGCAGTACTTC	CASSWTGDEQYF
TRBV4-3	-	-	TRBJ2-7	TGCGCCAGCAGCCAAGATCCTCGGTCCTACGAGCAGTACTTC	CASSQDPRSYEQYF
TRBV5-1	-	-	TRBJ2-1	TGCGCCAGCAGCTTGGAGTGGGGGGGCCACAATGAGCAGTTCTTC	CASSLEWGGHNEQFF
TRBV4-3	TRBD2	-	TRBJ2-1	TGCGCCAGCAGCCTAGCGGGAGGGCCGTACAATGAGCAGTTCTTC	CASSLAGGPYNEQFF
TRBV28	-	-	TRBJ1-1	TGTGCCAGCATCCTGGGAGGGTGGGGTGAACCTTTCTTT	CASILGGWGEPFF
TRBV11-2	-	-	TRBJ1-2	TGTGCCAGCAGCTTGCTCCGACAAGTAGATGGCTACACCTTC	CASSLLRQVDGYTF
TRBV11-2	TRBD2	-	TRBJ2-3	TGTGCCAGCAGCTTCGTAGCGGGGGTGGCAGATACGCAGTATTTT	CASSFVAGVADTQYF
TRBV29-1	-	-	TRBJ2-1	TGCAGCGTTGATCTAGGTACCGATGAGCAGTTCTTC	CSVDLGTDEQFF
TRBV28	TRBD2	-	TRBJ2-7	TGTGCCAGCAGTTTATCCGGGACTAGCATCGACGAGCAGTACTTC	CASSLSGTSIDEQYF
TRBV2	-	once	TRBJ2-1	TGTGCCAGCAGTGCCAGAACCCTGGCTGAGCAGTTCTTC	CASSARTLAEQFF
TRBV5-1	TRBD2	once	TRBJ2-1	TGCGCCAGCAGCTTTATCCCGGCTAGCGGGAGCTCCTACAATGAGCAGTTCTTC	CASSFIPASGSSYNEQFF
TRBV9	TRBD2	-	TRBJ2-7	TGTGCCAGCAGCGTAGGACTAGCGGGGGGGCTCGAGCAGTACTTC	CASSVGLAGGLEQYF
TRBV5-6	TRBD1	-	TRBJ2-7	TGTGCCAGCAGCTTACCGGGACAGGGGTTCTTCGAGCAGTACTTC	CASSLPGQGFFEQYF
TRBV2	TRBD1	-	TRBJ1-5	TGTGCCAGCACCGAAACAGGGGTCCAGCCCCAGCATTTT	CASTETGVQPQHF
TRBV27	-	-	TRBJ1-2	TGTGCCAGCAGAGAACTGCCTATCAGGGATTTATATGGCTACACCTTC	CASRELPIRDLYGYTF
TRBV19	TRBD1	-	TRBJ2-7	TGTGCCAGTAGCTGGGACAGGACCTACGAGCAGTACTTC	CASSWDRTYEQYF
TRBV6-5	-	once	TRBJ1-3	TGTGCCAGCAGTGAGAGCTCTGGAAACACCATATATTTT	CASSESSGNTIYF
TRBV28	-	-	TRBJ1-1	TGTGCCAGCAGACCGGGGGGGAACAGGCCGAACACTGAAGCTTTCTTT	CASRPGGNRPNTEAFF
TRBV28	-	-	TRBJ2-7	TGTGCCAGCAGTTTAGAGGGACATAACTTATTTGGAAACTACGAGCAGTACTTC	CASSLEGHNLFGNYEQYF